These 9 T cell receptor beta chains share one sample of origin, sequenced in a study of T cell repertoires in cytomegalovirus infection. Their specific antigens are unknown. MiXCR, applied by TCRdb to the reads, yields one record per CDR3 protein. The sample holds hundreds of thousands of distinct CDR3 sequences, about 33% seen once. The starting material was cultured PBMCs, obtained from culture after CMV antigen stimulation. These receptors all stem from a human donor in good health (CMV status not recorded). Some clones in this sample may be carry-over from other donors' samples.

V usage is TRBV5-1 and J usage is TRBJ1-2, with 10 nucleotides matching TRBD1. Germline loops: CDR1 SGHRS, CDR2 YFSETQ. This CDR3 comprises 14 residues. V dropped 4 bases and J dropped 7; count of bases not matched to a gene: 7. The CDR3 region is CASSPTGTGVGYTF. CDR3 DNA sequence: TGCGCCAGCAGCCCCACCGGGACAGGGGTTGGCTACACCTTC.

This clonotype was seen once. The CDR3 DNA follows: TGTGCCACCAGCAGAGCCAGGGTTGGCGTCCTGACTTTC. It codes for CATSRARVGVLTF. This chain links TRBV15 with TRBJ2-6, with a weak D call TRBD1 (5 bases). Per germline, CDR1 LNHNV and CDR2 YYDKDF (reference sequence). The CDR3 contains 13 residues. Trimming pared 1 base from V and 12 bases from J, leaving 10 bases between.

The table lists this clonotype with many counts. The CDR3 loop reads CASSSGLAIDTQYF. The CDR3 DNA reads TGTGCCAGCAGCTCGGGACTAGCGATAGATACGCAGTATTTT. V usage is TRBV7-2 and J usage is TRBJ2-3, with 10 bases that match TRBD2. The CDR3 extends over 14 amino acids. Germline V lookup: CDR1 SGHTA, CDR2 FQGNSA. V lost 4 bases, J lost 5 bases, and 3 bases stayed unmatched.

The CDR3 here is CASSGWGLAGPYEQYF. CDR3 DNA: TGCGCCAGCAGTGGGTGGGGACTAGCGGGACCCTACGAGCAGTACTTC. The chain is built from TRBV10-2 and TRBJ2-7; 13 bases line up with TRBD2. From germline, CDR1 is WSHSY and CDR2 SAAADI. The CDR3 is 16 amino acids. Trimming took 4 bases from V and 2 from J; bases not matched to a gene: 5.

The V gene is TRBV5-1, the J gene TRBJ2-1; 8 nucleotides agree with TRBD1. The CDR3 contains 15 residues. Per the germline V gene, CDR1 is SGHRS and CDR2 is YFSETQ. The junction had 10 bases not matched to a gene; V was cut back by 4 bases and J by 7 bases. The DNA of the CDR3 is TGCGCCAGCAGCGAACCGGGACAGGAAGGGAATGAGCAGTTCTTC. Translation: CASSEPGQEGNEQFF.

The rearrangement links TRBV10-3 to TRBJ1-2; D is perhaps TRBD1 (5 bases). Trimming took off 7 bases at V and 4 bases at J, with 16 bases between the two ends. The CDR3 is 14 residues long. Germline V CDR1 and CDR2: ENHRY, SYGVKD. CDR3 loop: CAITRGELSYGYTF. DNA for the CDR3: TGTGCCATCACCCGAGGGGAATTGAGCTATGGCTACACCTTC.

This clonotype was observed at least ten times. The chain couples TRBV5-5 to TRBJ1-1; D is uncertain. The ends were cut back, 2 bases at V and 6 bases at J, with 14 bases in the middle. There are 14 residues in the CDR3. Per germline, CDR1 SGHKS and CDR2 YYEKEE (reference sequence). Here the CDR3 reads CASSLQTAFSEAFF. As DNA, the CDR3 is TGTGCCAGCAGCTTACAGACGGCATTCTCTGAAGCTTTCTTT.

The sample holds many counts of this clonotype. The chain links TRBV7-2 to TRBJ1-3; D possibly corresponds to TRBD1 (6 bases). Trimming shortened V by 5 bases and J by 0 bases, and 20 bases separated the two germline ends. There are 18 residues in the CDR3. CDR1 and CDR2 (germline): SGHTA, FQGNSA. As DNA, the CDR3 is TGTGCCAGCAGCCCGGTGGGGGGGACAATCCGCTCTGGAAACACCATATATTTT. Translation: CASSPVGGTIRSGNTIYF. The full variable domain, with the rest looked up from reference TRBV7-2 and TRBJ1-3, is GAGVSQSPSNKVTEKGKDVELRCDPISGHTALYWYRQSLGQGLEFLIYFQGNSAPDKSGLPSDRFSAERTGGSVSTLTIQRTQQEDSAVYLCASSPVGGTIRSGNTIYFGEGSWLTVV.

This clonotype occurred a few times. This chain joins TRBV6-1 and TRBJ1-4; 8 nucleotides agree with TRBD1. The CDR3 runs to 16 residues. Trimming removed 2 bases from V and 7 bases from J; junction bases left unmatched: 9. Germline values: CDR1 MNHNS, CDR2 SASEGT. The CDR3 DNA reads TGTGCCAGCAGTGAAAGGCTCGGACAGGGTAGTGAAAAACTGTTTTTT. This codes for CASSERLGQGSEKLFF.